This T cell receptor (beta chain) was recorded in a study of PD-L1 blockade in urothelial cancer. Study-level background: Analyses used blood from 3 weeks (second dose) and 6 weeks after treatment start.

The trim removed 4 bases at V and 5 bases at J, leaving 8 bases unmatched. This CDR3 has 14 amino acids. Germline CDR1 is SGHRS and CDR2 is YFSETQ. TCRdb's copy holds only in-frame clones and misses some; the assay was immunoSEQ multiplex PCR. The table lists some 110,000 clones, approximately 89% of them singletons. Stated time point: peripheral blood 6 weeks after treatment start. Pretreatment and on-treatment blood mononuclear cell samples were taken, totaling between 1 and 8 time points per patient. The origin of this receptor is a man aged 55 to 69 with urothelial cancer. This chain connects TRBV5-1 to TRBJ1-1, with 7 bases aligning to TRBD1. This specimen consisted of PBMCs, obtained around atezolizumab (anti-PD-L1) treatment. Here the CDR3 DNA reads TGCGCCAGCAGCACACCGACAGGGTGGACTGAAGCTTTCTTT. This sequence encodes CASSTPTGWTEAFF.